The 16 T cell receptor beta chains presented below share a single source sample, sequenced in a study of blood T cell repertoires in COVID-19. TCRdb's copy holds only in-frame clones and misses some; the assay was immunoSEQ multiplex PCR. The repertoire holds under 100,000 clones, with approximately 84% as singletons. The specimen sequenced was peripheral blood. The receptor source for this set is an elderly man with active or convalescent COVID-19.

In its sample, this clone was seen a few times. The V gene is TRBV19, the J gene TRBJ2-7; 7 positions match TRBD1. The CDR3 has 14 residues. CDR1 LNHDA and CDR2 SQIVND come from the germline V gene (reference sequence). J gave up 2 bases and V 5 bases, and 6 bases lay outside the gene matches. CDR3 loop: CASSVRQGPYEQYF. Written as DNA, the CDR3 is TGTGCCAGTAGTGTCCGACAGGGACCCTACGAGCAGTACTTC.

The J gene is TRBJ1-1, the V gene TRBV25-1; possible D gene TRBD1, 5 bases. This CDR3 region has 14 residues. Germline CDR1 and CDR2: MGHDK and SYGVNS. V was pared by 5 bases and J by 4 bases, with 14 bases between. The CDR3 DNA sequence: TGTGCCAGCAGTTTCGGACACCCGGGCACTGAAGCTTTCTTT. It yields the protein CASSFGHPGTEAFF.

Only a few counts were recorded for this clone. The J gene is TRBJ2-2, the V gene TRBV7-2; D remains unclear. CDR1 and CDR2 from the germline V gene are SGHTA and FQGNSA. The CDR3 runs to 14 residues. The V gene lost 7 bases and the J gene lost 2 bases, with 11 bases spanning the gap. In DNA, the CDR3 is TGTGCCAGCACCCAAAGCCAAAACACCGGGGAGCTGTTTTTT. It encodes CASTQSQNTGELFF.

The table lists this clone with a few counts. The chain's CDR3 is CASSPFYTENTGELFF. The CDR3 DNA reads as TGTGCCAGCTCACCATTTTATACAGAAAACACCGGGGAGCTGTTTTTT. The chain couples TRBV18 to TRBJ2-2, with D unclear. Trimming took 2 bases from V and 2 from J, leaving 12 bases between them. There are 16 residues in the CDR3. CDR1 is KGHSH and CDR2 is LQKENI in the germline V gene.

The chain links TRBV5-1 to TRBJ1-1; maybe TRBD1 (6 bases). This CDR3 is 16 amino acids long. V lost 3 bases and J 1 base, leaving 16 bases between the germline ends. Germline CDR1 is SGHRS and CDR2 is YFSETQ. The CDR3 coding sequence is TGCGCCAGCAGCTCAAGGACAGCCTTATGGAACACTGAAGCTTTCTTT. Encoded protein: CASSSRTALWNTEAFF.

A single count supports this clone. CDR3 protein: CASSLGHFYEQYF. The CDR3 coding sequence is TGTGCCAGCAGCTTGGGACACTTCTACGAGCAGTACTTC. This chain uses TRBV11-2 with TRBJ2-7; D perhaps matches TRBD1 (6 bases). CDR1 is SGHAT and CDR2 is FQNNGV in the germline V gene. Trimming removed 3 bases from V and 3 bases from J, with 9 bases in between. The CDR3 runs to 13 residues.

This clone was picked up one time. This rearrangement joins TRBV2 to TRBJ1-6; 7 bases fit TRBD1. The CDR3 contains 15 residues. The J segment lost 5 bases and the V segment lost 6 bases, leaving 7 bases of the junction unmatched. Germline V gives CDR1 SNHLY, CDR2 FYNNEI. CDR3 nucleotide sequence: TGTGCCAGCAGGCCGGACAGGACGAATAATTCACCCCTCCACTTT. It translates to CASRPDRTNNSPLHF.

The V gene is TRBV27, the J gene TRBJ1-6, with D perhaps matching TRBD1 (5 bases). The CDR3 contains 15 residues. V shed 3 bases and J shed 10 bases, with 16 bases lying between them. CDR1 and CDR2 from the germline V gene are MNHEY and SMNVEV (reference sequence). CDR3 in amino acids: CASSFDPWGGSPLHF. For the CDR3, the DNA is TGTGCCAGCAGTTTTGATCCGTGGGGGGGGTCACCCCTCCACTTT.

This chain uses TRBV3-1 (or the pseudogene TRBV3-2) with TRBJ2-1, with 11 nucleotides matching TRBD2. Germline CDR1 LGHDT, CDR2 YNNKEL (reference sequence). Trimming removed 2 bases from V and 8 bases from J; junction bases left unmatched: 8. This CDR3 is built from 16 residues. In nucleotides, the CDR3 is TGTGCCAGCAGCCAAACTCTAGCGGGGGGACCGGATGAGCAGTTCTTC. Translating it yields CASSQTLAGGPDEQFF.

This clone was seen a few times. The chain couples TRBV12-3 or TRBV12-4 to TRBJ1-6; TRBD1 might be the D (5 bases). The CDR3 spans 13 residues. Trimming left V 5 bases short and J 8 bases short, with 10 bases between. The DNA for the CDR3 is TGTGCCAGCAGTAGACAGCTCTATTCACCCCTCCACTTT. Its translation: CASSRQLYSPLHF.

This clone appeared a single time. The chain uses TRBV10-2 and TRBJ1-5; D may be TRBD1 (6 bases). Germline CDR1 and CDR2: WSHSY and SAAADI. V was pared by 5 bases and J by 4 bases, with 12 bases between. CDR3 size: 14 residues. The CDR3 bases are TGCGCCAGCAGTATTCAGGGGCGGAATCAGCCCCAGCATTTT. It yields the protein CASSIQGRNQPQHF.

The chain recombines TRBV5-1 with TRBJ2-5; D perhaps matches TRBD1 (8 bases). This CDR3 spans 15 amino acids. Per the germline V gene, CDR1 is SGHRS and CDR2 is YFSETQ. Trimming took off 0 bases at V and 4 bases at J, with 13 bases between the two ends. The CDR3 bases are TGCGCCAGCAGCTTGGTTACAGGGGGGGGAGAGACCCAGTACTTC. Its protein product is CASSLVTGGGETQYF.

The chain has TRBV27 and TRBJ1-2; 10 bases are shared with TRBD1. The trim removed 6 bases at V and 6 bases at J, leaving 7 bases unmatched. The CDR3 contains 14 residues. Germline CDR1 MNHEY, CDR2 SMNVEV (reference sequence). CDR3 amino acids: CASRTRDRGDGYTF. In nucleotides, the CDR3 is TGTGCCAGCAGGACCCGGGACAGGGGCGATGGCTACACCTTC.

This clone was seen more than once but under ten times. This chain connects TRBV3-1 (or the pseudogene TRBV3-2) to TRBJ1-6, with D maybe TRBD1 (6 bases). The CDR3 consists of 16 residues. Germline lookup yields CDR1 LGHDT and CDR2 YNNKEL (reference sequence). V was trimmed by 3 bases and J by 9 bases, leaving 18 bases between them. CDR3 coding DNA: TGTGCCAGCAGCCAGCTACAGGGAACTTACGGTTCACCCCTCCACTTT. Its translation: CASSQLQGTYGSPLHF.

A remark on this clone: A junction boundary mismatches the germline segment, possibly from a read error. The chain links TRBV2 to TRBJ2-7, with 8 bases identical to TRBD2. Germline V CDR1 and CDR2: SNHLY, FYNNEI. This CDR3 region has 15 residues. CDR3 DNA: TGTGCCAGCAGCGAAGCCGGGACTAGGACCTACGAGCAGTACTTC. This encodes CASSEAGTRTYEQYF.

This clone was seen more than once but under ten times. Its ends do not fully match the called genes, so a read error is possible. The chain is built from TRBV5-6 and TRBJ1-2; D is unresolved. CDR1 SGHDT and CDR2 YYEEEE come from the germline V gene. This CDR3 contains 11 residues. The chain's CDR3 is CASSLNFGYTF. CDR3 nucleotide sequence: TGTGCCAGCAGCCTCAACTTTGGCTACACCTTC. Using reference TRBV5-6 and TRBJ1-2 for the parts outside the CDR3, the full variable domain is DAGVTQSPTHLIKTRGQQVTLRCSPKSGHDTVSWYQQALGQGPQFIFQYYEEEERQRGNFPDRFSGHQFPNYSSELNVNALLLGDSALYLCASSLNFGYTFGSGTRLTVV.